This TCR beta chain was sequenced for a study of early T cells in non-severe SARS-CoV-2 infection. Study summary: Sequencing targeted bulk RNA from unsorted whole blood, leaving chains unpaired.

Findings of the study overall: Clonotype matching in VDJdb favored anti-spike CD8 responses and did not capture private and CD4 specificities.

This clonotype was observed a few times. Its antigen is currently unknown. CDR3 length: 14 amino acids. Germline lookup yields CDR1 SGHRS and CDR2 YFSETQ. Trimming took off 1 base at V and 8 bases at J, with 13 bases between the two ends. Researchers tagged individual cDNA molecules with unique molecular identifiers. TCRdb redid the calling of the 5' RACE reads with MiXCR, one entry per CDR3 protein. The data contain 55,000 or so distinct CDR3 sequences, 9.5% to 13% of them singletons. Sequenced material: whole blood. The V gene is TRBV5-1, the J gene TRBJ1-3; D remains unclear. The sequence derives from an adult who was a healthcare worker with PCR-confirmed SARS-CoV-2 infection or an uninfected control (not recorded which). The CDR3 region is CASSLNLPGDTIYF. The CDR3 bases are TGCGCCAGCAGCTTGAATTTACCGGGTGACACCATATATTTT. Combining the CDR3 with reference TRBV5-1 and TRBJ1-3 gives the whole variable domain KAGVTQTPRYLIKTRGQQVTLSCSPISGHRSVSWYQQTPGQGLQFLFEYFSETQRNKGNFPGRFSGRQFSNSRSEMNVSTLELGDSALYLCASSLNLPGDTIYFGEGSWLTVV.